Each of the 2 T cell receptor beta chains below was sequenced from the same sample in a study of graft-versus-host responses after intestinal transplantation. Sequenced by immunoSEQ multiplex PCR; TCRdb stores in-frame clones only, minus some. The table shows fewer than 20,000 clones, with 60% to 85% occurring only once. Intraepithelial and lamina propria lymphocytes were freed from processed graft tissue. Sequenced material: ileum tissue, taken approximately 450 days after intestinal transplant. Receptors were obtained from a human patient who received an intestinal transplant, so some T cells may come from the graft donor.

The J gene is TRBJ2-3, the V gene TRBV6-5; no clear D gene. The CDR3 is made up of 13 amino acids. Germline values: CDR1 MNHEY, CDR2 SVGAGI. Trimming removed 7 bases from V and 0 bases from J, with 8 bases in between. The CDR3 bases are TGTGCCAGCACACGACGAAGCACAGATACGCAGTATTTT. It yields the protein CASTRRSTDTQYF.

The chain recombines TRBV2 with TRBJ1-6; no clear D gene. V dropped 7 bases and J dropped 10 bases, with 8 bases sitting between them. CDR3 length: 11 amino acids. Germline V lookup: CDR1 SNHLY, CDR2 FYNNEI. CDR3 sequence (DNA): TGTGCCAGCATCGGTGGCTCACCCCTCCACTTT. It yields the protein CASIGGSPLHF. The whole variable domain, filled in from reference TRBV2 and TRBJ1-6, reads EPEVTQTPSHQVTQMGQEVILRCVPISNHLYFYWYRQILGQKVEFLVSFYNNEISEKSEIFDDQFSVERPDGSNFTLKIRSTKLEDSAMYFCASIGGSPLHFGNGTRLTVT.